This T cell receptor (beta chain) was identified during a study of blood T cell repertoires in COVID-19. The CDR3 sequence is 14 residues long. Trimming pared 5 bases from V and 7 bases from J, leaving 17 bases between. Looked up from germline, CDR1 is SGHTA and CDR2 is FQGNSA. Only in-frame clones appear in the TCRdb table, and some are missing; sequencing was by immunoSEQ multiplex PCR. The sample has a few hundred thousand clones, approximately 90% seen once. The genes are TRBV7-2 and TRBJ1-1; D is possibly TRBD1 (6 bases). The receptor's source is a woman in her thirties or forties who had recovered from COVID-19. The specimen sequenced was peripheral blood. CDR3 amino acids: CASSPRTGSVEAFF. The CDR3 DNA sequence: TGTGCCAGCAGCCCACGCACAGGGTCGGTTGAAGCTTTCTTT.